Below, 2 T cell receptor beta chains from the same sample are listed, as sequenced in a study of cytomegalovirus exposure and HLA in healthy donors. The protocol was immunoSEQ multiplex PCR, while the TCRdb copy is restricted to in-frame clones and leaves out a portion. The repertoire holds 250,000 or so clones, less than 90% seen once, with around 12% in the top ten. Input material: PBMCs. The source of these receptors is a man aged 18 to 29 in good health and CMV-seropositive.

The CDR3 bases are TGTGCCAGCAGCTTAACAGGGGGCCACACCGGGGAGCTGTTTTTT. It specifies CASSLTGGHTGELFF. This chain uses TRBV25-1 with TRBJ2-2; 9 nucleotides match TRBD1. This CDR3 comprises 15 residues. The V and J ends lost 6 bases and 3 bases, in that order; junction bases with no gene match: 5. The germline V gene has CDR1 MGHDK and CDR2 SYGVNS.

The V gene is TRBV7-6, the J gene TRBJ2-7; TRBD2 aligns across 10 bases. V gave up 9 bases and J gave up 5 bases; unmatched junction bases: 4. This CDR3 comprises 12 residues. Germline lookup yields CDR1 SGHVS and CDR2 FNYEAQ. The CDR3 loop is CARLAGADEQYF. CDR3 DNA sequence: TGTGCCAGGCTAGCGGGAGCGGACGAGCAGTACTTC. The full variable domain, with the rest looked up from reference TRBV7-6 and TRBJ2-7, is GAGVSQSPRYKVTKRGQDVALRCDPISGHVSLYWYRQALGQGPEFLTYFNYEAQQDKSGLPNDRFSAERPEGSISTLTIQRTEQRDSAMYRCARLAGADEQYFGPGTRLTVT.